Each of the 5 T cell receptor beta chains below was sequenced from the same sample in a study of shared clonotypes between healthy human individuals. The repertoire was sequenced with immunoSEQ multiplex PCR; TCRdb's copy has only in-frame clones and lacks some. This sample has about 2.4 million clones, with roughly 93% found just once. The specimen was naive CD4+ T cells from PBMCs. The subset denotes: CD45RA+ positively selected. Every receptor here comes from a young man in good health. Some clones in this sample may be carry-over from other donors' samples.

V is TRBV10-3 and J is TRBJ2-7; D unresolved. The ends were cut back, 4 bases at V and 4 bases at J, with 8 bases in the middle. Germline loops: CDR1 ENHRY, CDR2 SYGVKD. This CDR3 contains 12 residues. The CDR3 nucleotides are TGTGCCATCAGTGGCCAGAATTACGAGCAGTACTTC. Its translation is CAISGQNYEQYF.

This CDR3 is CASSPTSGGGNEQFF. Written as DNA, the CDR3 is TGTGCCAGCAGCCCCACTAGCGGGGGCGGGAATGAGCAGTTCTTC. The V and J genes are TRBV28 and TRBJ2-1; TRBD2 agrees at 11 bases. This CDR3 is 15 amino acids long. CDR1 is MDHEN and CDR2 is SYDVKM in the germline V gene. V was pared by 6 bases and J by 7 bases, with 8 bases of the junction left unmatched.

The chain employs TRBV5-1 and TRBJ2-1; 7 positions match TRBD2. J was trimmed by 9 bases and V by 0 bases; bases with no gene match: 3. The CDR3 runs to 13 residues. In germline, CDR1 is SGHRS, CDR2 YFSETQ. The CDR3 here is CASSLGPSGEQFF. CDR3 DNA sequence: TGCGCCAGCAGCTTGGGTCCTAGCGGTGAGCAGTTCTTC.

The chain combines TRBV25-1 with TRBJ2-3, with a weak D call TRBD2 (5 bases). The V end was cut by 4 bases, the J end by 4 bases, with 6 bases between. Per germline, CDR1 MGHDK and CDR2 SYGVNS. The CDR3 is 12 residues long. CDR3 sequence: CASSGGPDTQYF. The CDR3 DNA reads as TGTGCCAGCAGTGGAGGGCCAGATACGCAGTATTTT.

This chain joins TRBV6-5 and TRBJ2-5; 9 nucleotides align to TRBD1. The end of the DNA fits TRBJ2-7 better, so the J call may be wrong. Germline CDR1 is MNHEY and CDR2 is SVGAGI. This CDR3 is built from 16 residues. The CDR3 DNA follows: TGTGCCAGCAGTTACTCGGCCGGGACAGGGAGCTACGAGCAGTACTTC. Translated, it gives CASSYSAGTGSYEQYF.